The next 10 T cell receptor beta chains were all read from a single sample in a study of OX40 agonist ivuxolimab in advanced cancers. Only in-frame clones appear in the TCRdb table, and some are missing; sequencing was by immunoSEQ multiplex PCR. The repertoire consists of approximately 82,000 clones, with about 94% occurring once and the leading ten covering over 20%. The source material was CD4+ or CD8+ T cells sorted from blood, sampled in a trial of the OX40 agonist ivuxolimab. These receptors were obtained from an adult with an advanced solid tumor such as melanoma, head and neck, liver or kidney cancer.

The CDR3 DNA is TGCGCCAGCACGCCCCTATGGGGGACGGGGAGACTCTACGAGCAGTACTTC. Translation: CASTPLWGTGRLYEQYF. This chain joins TRBV5-1 and TRBJ2-7; D tentatively reads TRBD1 or TRBD2 (5 bases each). Deletions cut 6 bases from V and 3 bases from J, with 25 bases between. CDR1 is SGHRS, CDR2 YFSETQ, per germline. The CDR3 spans 17 residues.

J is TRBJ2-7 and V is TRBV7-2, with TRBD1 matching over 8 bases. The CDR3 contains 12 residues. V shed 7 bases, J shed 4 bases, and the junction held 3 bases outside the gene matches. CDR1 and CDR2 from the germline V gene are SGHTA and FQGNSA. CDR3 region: CASTDRVYEQYF. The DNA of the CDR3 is TGTGCCAGCACGGACAGGGTTTACGAGCAGTACTTC. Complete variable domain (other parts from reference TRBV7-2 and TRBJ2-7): GAGVSQSPSNKVTEKGKDVELRCDPISGHTALYWYRQSLGQGLEFLIYFQGNSAPDKSGLPSDRFSAERTGGSVSTLTIQRTQQEDSAVYLCASTDRVYEQYFGPGTRLTVT.

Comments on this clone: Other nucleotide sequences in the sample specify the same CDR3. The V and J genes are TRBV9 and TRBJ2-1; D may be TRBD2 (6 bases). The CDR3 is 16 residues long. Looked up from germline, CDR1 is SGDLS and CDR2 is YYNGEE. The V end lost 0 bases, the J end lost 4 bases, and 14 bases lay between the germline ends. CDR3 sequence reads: CASSVGDGGRYNEQFF. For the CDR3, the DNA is TGTGCCAGCAGCGTAGGTGACGGGGGACGATACAATGAGCAGTTCTTC.

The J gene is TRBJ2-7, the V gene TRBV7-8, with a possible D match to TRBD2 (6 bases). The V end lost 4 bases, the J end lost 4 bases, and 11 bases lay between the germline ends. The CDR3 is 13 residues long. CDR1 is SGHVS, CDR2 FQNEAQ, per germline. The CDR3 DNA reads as TGTGCCAGCAGCTCGGCGGGGCGGTACGAGCAGTACTTC. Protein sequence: CASSSAGRYEQYF.

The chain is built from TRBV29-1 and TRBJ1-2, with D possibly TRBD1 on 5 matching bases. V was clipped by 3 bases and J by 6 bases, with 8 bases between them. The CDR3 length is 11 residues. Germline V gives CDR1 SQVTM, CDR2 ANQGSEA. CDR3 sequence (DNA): TGCAGCGTTGAGACAGACGATGGCTACACCTTC. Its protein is CSVETDDGYTF. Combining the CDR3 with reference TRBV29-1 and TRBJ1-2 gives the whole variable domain SAVISQKPSRDICQRGTSLTIQCQVDSQVTMMFWYRQQPGQSLTLIATANQGSEATYESGFVIDKFPISRPNLTFSTLTVSNMSPEDSSIYLCSVETDDGYTFGSGTRLTVV.

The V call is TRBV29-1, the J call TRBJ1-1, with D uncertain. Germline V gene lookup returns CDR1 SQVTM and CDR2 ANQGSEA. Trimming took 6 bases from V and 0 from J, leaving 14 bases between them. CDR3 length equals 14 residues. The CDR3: CSVSFGPVNTEAFF. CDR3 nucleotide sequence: TGCAGCGTGAGTTTTGGCCCCGTGAACACTGAAGCTTTCTTT.

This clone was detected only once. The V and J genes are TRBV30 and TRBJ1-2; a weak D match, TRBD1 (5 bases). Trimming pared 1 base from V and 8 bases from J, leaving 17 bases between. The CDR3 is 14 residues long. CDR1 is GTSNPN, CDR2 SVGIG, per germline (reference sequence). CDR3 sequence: CAWSGDLPTYGYTF. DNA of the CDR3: TGTGCCTGGAGTGGGGACCTTCCTACCTACGGCTACACCTTC.

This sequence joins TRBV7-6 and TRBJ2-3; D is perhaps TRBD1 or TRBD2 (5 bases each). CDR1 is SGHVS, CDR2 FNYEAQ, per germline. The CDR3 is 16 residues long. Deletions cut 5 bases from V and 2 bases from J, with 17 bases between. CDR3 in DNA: TGTGCCAGCAGCCCGGGGTTAGGGGCCCCCACAGATACGCAGTATTTT. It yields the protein CASSPGLGAPTDTQYF.

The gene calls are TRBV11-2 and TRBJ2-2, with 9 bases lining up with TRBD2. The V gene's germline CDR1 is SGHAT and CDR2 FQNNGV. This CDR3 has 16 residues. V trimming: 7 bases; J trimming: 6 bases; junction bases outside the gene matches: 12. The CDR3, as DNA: TGTGCCAGCACCCCCTGGGCGGGAGGGCCTGCCGGGGAGCTGTTTTTT. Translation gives CASTPWAGGPAGELFF.

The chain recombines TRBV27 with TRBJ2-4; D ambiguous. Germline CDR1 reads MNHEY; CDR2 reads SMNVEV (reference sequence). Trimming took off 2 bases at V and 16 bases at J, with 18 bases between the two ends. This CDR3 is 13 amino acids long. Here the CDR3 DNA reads TGTGCCAGCAGTTTACAAGGAAGAGAAGGGTTTTACTTC. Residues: CASSLQGREGFYF.